The following is a T cell receptor beta chain sequence with its context. Before being chosen for sequencing, patients had shown CD8+CD57+ cell expansion by flow cytometry. The sample belongs to a study of CD8+CD57+ T cells in acquired aplastic anemia. The use of genomic DNA as template underpinned the TCR beta VDJ and CDR3 profiling. A single record per CDR3 protein comes from TCRdb applying MiXCR to the reads. The sample contains about half a million distinct CDR3 sequences, roughly a third of which appear only once. This CDR3 comprises 13 residues. The junction had 5 bases not matched to a gene; V was cut back by 3 bases and J by 5 bases. Germline values: CDR1 GTSNPN, CDR2 SVGIG (reference sequence).

Input material: sorted CD4+, CD8+, or CD8+CD57+ T cells (not recorded which) from PBMCs. The sequence came from a human donor with aplastic anemia. The genes are TRBV30 and TRBJ2-5; 8 nucleotides agree with TRBD2. The CDR3 protein is CAWRSGGGETQYF. Written as DNA, the CDR3 is TGTGCCTGGAGAAGCGGCGGGGGGGAGACCCAGTACTTC.